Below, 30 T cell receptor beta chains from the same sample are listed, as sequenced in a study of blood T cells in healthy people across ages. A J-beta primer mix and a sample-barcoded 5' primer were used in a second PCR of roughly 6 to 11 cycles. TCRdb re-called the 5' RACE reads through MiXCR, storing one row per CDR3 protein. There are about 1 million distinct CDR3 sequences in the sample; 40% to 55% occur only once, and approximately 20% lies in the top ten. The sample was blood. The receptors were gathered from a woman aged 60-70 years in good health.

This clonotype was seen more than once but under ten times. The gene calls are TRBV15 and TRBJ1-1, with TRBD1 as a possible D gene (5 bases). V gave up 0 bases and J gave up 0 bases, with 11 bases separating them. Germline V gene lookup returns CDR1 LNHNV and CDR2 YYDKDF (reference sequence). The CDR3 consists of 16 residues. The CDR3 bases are TGTGCCACCAGCAGAGATGGGACGGACATGAACACTGAAGCTTTCTTT. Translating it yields CATSRDGTDMNTEAFF.

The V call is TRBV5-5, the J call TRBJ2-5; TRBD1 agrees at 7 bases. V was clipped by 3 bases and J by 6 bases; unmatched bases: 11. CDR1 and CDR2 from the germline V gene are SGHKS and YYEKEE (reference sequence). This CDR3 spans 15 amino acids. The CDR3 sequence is CASSSDSTQGQTQYF. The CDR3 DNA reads TGTGCCAGCAGCTCTGACTCTACACAGGGGCAGACCCAGTACTTC.

CDR3: CATSRDPRGSSYNEQYF. Written as DNA, the CDR3 is TGTGCCACCAGCAGAGATCCGAGGGGAAGCTCCTACAATGAGCAGTACTTC. The chain employs TRBV15 and TRBJ2-1, with D possibly called TRBD1 or TRBD2 (5 bases each). The J call may be faulty, since TRBJ2-7 better matches the DNA end. The CDR3 extends over 17 amino acids. The germline gives CDR1 LNHNV, CDR2 YYDKDF (reference sequence).

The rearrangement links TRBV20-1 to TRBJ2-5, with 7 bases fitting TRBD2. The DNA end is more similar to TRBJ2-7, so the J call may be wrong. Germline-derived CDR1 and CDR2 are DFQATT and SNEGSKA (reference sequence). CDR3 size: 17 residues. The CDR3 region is CSASPPARRAGLDEQYF. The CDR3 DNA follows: TGCAGTGCTAGCCCCCCCGCCCGACGAGCGGGACTGGACGAGCAGTACTTC.

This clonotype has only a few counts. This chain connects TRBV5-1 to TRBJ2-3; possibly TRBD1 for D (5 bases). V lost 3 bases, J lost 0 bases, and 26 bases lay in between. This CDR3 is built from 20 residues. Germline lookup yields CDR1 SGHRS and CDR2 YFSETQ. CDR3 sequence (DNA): TGCGCCAGCAGCTATCTATCCTCGGGTACAGGCCGTTCTAGCACAGATACGCAGTATTTT. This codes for CASSYLSSGTGRSSTDTQYF.

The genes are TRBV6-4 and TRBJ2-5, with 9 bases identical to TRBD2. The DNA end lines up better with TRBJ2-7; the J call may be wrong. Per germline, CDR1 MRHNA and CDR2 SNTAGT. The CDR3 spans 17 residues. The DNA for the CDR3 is TGTGCCAGCAGTGACTCACGCCTTAGCGGGAGCCCCTACGAGCAGTACTTC. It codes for CASSDSRLSGSPYEQYF.

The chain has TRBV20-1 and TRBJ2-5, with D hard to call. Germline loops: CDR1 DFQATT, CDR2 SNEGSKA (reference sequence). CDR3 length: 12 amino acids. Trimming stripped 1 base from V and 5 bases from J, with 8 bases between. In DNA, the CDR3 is TGCAGTGCTAGAGGCCCGATGGAGACCCAGTACTTC. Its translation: CSARGPMETQYF.

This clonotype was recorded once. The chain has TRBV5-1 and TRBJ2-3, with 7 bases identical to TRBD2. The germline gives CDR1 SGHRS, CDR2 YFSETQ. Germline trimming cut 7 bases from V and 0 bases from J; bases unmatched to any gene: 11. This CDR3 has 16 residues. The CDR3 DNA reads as TGCGCCAGCCTTAAGGGAGGGGAGATGAGCACAGATACGCAGTATTTT. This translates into CASLKGGEMSTDTQYF.

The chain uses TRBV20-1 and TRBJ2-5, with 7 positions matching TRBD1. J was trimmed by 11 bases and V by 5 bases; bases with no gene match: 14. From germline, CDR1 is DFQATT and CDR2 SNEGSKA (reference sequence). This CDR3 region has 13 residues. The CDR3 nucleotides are TGCAGTGCTCTCCGGACAGGCTACAATGAGCAGTACTTC. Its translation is CSALRTGYNEQYF.

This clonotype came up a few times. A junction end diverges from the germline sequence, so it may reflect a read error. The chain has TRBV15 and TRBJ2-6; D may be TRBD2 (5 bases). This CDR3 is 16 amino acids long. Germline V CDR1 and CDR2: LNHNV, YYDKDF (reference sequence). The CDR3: CATSRGITSGANVLTF. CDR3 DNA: TGTGCCACTAGCAGAGGGATTACCTCTGGGGCCAACGTCCTGACTTTC.

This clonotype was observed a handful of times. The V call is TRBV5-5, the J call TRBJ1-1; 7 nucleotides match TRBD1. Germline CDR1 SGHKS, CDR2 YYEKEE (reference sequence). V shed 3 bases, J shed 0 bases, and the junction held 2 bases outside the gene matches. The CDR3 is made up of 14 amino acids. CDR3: CASSYGTVNTEAFF. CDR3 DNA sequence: TGTGCCAGCAGCTATGGGACAGTGAACACTGAAGCTTTCTTT. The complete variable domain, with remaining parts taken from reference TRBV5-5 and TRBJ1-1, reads DAGVTQSPTHLIKTRGQQVTLRCSPISGHKSVSWYQQVLGQGPQFIFQYYEKEERGRGNFPDRFSARQFPNYSSELNVNALLLGDSALYLCASSYGTVNTEAFFGQGTRLTVV.

The CDR3 bases are TGTGCCAGCAGCAAATACCTGGGACTAGCGGACTCCTACGAGCAGTACTTC. Its translation is CASSKYLGLADSYEQYF. The chain employs TRBV21-1 and TRBJ2-7; TRBD2, the table's D call, was not compared with the DNA. TRBV21-1 is classified as a pseudogene. This CDR3 comprises 17 residues.

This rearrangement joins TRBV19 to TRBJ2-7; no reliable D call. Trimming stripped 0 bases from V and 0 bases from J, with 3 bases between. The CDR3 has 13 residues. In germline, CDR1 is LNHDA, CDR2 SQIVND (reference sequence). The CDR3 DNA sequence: TGTGCCAGTAGTATAGAGGCCTCCTACGAGCAGTACTTC. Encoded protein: CASSIEASYEQYF.

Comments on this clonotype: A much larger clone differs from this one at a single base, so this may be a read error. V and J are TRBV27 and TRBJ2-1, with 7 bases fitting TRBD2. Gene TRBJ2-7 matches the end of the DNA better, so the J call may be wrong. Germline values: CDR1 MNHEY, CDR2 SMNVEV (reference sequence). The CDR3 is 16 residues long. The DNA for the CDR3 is TGTGCCAGCAGAGCTTCACGCGGGAGAGGCTACAATGAGCAGTACTTC. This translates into CASRASRGRGYNEQYF.

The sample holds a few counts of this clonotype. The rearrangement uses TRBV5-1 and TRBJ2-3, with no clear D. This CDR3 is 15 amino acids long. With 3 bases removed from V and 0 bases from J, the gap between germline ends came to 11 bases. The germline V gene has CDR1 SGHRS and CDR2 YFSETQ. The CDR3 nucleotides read TGCGCCAGCAGCTCACGTATCGCTAGCACAGATACGCAGTATTTT. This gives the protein CASSSRIASTDTQYF.

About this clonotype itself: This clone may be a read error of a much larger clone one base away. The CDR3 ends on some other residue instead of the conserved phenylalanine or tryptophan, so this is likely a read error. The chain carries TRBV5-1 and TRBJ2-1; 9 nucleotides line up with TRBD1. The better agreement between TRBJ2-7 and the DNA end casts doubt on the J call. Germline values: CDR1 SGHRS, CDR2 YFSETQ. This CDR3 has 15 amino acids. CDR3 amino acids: CASSLQGAKSGEQYI. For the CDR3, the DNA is TGCGCCAGCAGCTTACAGGGGGCGAAATCGGGCGAGCAGTACATC.

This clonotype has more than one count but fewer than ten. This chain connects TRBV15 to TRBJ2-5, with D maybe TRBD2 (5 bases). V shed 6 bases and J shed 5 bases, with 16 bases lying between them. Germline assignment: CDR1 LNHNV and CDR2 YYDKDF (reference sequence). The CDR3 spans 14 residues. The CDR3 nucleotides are TGTGCCACCAGGGTCTTCGGGGTGTATGAGACCCAGTACTTC. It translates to CATRVFGVYETQYF.

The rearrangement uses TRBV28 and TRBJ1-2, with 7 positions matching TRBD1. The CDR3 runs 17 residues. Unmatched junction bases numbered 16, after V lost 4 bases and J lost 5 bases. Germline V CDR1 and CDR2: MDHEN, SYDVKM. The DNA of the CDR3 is TGTGCCAGCAGTTCCCTCCTTCCGGTCCAGGGGGGGTATGGCTACACCTTC. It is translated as CASSSLLPVQGGYGYTF.

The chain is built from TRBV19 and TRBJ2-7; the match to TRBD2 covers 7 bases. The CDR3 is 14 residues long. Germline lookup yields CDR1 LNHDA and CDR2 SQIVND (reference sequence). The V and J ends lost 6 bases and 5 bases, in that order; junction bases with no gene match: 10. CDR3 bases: TGTGCCAGTAGCTGGCGGGAGACCAGGCACGAGCAGTACTTC. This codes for CASSWRETRHEQYF. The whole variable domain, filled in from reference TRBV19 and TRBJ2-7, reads DGGITQSPKYLFRKEGQNVTLSCEQNLNHDAMYWYRQDPGQGLRLIYYSQIVNDFQKGDIAEGYSVSREKKESFPLTVTSAQKNPTAFYLCASSWRETRHEQYFGPGTRLTVT.

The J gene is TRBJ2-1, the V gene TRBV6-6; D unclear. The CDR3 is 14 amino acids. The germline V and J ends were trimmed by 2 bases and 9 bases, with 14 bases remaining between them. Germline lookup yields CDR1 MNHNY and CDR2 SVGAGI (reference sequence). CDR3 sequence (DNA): TGTGCCAGCAGTTACAATTCCCCACCCGTTGAGCAGTTCTTC. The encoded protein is CASSYNSPPVEQFF.

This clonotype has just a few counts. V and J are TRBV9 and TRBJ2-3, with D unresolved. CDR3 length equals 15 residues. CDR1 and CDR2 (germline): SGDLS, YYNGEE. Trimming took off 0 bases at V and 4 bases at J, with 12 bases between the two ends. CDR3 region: CASSVGAVPSDTQYF. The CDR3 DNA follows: TGTGCCAGCAGCGTAGGGGCGGTCCCGTCAGATACGCAGTATTTT. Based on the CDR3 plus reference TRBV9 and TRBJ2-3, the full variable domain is DSGVTQTPKHLITATGQRVTLRCSPRSGDLSVYWYQQSLDQGLQFLIQYYNGEERAKGNILERFSAQQFPDLHSELNLSSLELGDSALYFCASSVGAVPSDTQYFGPGTRLTVL.

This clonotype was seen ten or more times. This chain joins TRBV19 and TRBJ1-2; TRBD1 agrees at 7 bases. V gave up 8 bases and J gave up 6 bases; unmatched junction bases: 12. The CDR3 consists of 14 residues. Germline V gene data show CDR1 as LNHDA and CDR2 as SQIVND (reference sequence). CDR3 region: CASGDRGREDGYTF. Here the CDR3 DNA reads TGTGCCAGTGGGGATAGGGGGCGCGAGGATGGCTACACCTTC.

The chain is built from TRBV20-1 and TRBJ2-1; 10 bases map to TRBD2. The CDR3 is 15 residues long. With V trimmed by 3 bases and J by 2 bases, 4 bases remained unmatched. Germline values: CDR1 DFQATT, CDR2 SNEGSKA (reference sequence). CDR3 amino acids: CSARIAGGPYNEQFF. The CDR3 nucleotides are TGCAGTGCTAGGATAGCGGGAGGACCCTACAATGAGCAGTTCTTC.

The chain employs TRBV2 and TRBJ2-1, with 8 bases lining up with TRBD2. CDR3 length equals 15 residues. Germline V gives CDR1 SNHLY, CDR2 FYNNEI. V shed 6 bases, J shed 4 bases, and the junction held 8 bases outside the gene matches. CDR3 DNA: TGTGCCAGCAGGAAGCTTGCGGGAGGTTACAATGAGCAGTTCTTC. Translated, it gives CASRKLAGGYNEQFF.

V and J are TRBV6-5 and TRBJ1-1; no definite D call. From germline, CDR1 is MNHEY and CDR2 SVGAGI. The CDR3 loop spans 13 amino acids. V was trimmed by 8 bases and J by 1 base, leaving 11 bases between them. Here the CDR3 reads CASLRGTNTEAFF. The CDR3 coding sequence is TGTGCCAGCTTGCGCGGCACGAACACTGAAGCTTTCTTT.

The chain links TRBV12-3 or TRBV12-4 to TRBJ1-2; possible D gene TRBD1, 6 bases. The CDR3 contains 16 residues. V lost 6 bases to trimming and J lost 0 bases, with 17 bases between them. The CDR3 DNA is TGTGCCAGCAGCTGGGGGGGCGCAGGGGCTAACTATGGCTACACCTTC. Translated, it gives CASSWGGAGANYGYTF.

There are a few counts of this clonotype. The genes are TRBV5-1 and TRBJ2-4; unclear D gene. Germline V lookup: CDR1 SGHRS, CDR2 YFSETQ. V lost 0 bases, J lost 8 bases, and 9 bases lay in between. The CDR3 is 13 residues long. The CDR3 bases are TGCGCCAGCAGCTTGGTTGGGTTGGACATTCAGTACTTC. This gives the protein CASSLVGLDIQYF.

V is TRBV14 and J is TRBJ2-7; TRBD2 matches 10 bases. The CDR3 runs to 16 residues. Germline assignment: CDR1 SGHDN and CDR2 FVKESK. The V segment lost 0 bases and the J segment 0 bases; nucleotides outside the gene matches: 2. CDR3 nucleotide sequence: TGTGCCAGCAGCCAAGACCCTAGCGGGAGCTCCTACGAGCAGTACTTC. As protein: CASSQDPSGSSYEQYF.

CDR3 in amino acids: CASSSRTGRPETQYF. The DNA of the CDR3 is TGTGCCAGCAGCTCGCGGACAGGGAGGCCAGAGACCCAGTACTTC. V usage is TRBV11-2 and J usage is TRBJ2-5; 8 nucleotides align to TRBD1. The CDR3 runs 15 residues. The germline gives CDR1 SGHAT, CDR2 FQNNGV. Unmatched junction bases numbered 8, after V lost 4 bases and J lost 4 bases.

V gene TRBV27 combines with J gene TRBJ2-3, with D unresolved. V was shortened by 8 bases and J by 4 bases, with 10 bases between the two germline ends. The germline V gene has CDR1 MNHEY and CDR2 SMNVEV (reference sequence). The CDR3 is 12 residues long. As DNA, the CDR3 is TGTGCCAGCGGATTTCGGCCAGATACGCAGTATTTT. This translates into CASGFRPDTQYF.